In this sample, the clone carrying this T cell receptor (beta chain) turned up many times. Authors' data handling: The assay estimated nucleated cells by amplifying reference gene primers. The repertoire was sequenced with immunoSEQ multiplex PCR; TCRdb's copy has only in-frame clones and lacks some. Clone size and V and J calls were adopted from that table, with D and trimming inferred from the DNA. The sample holds about 240,000 clones; approximately 82% are singletons and the top ten take about 2%. The sample belongs to a study of blood T cell repertoires in COVID-19. Study at large: Specimens from acute and convalescent COVID-19 originated in the United States, Italy and Spain. From T cells, B-cell-depleted T cells, or PBMCs came the material, which was cDNA or gDNA.

This CDR3 comprises 14 residues. V was cut by 7 bases and J by 6 bases, with 16 bases left in between. Germline CDR1 LNHNV, CDR2 YYDKDF (reference sequence). The chain has TRBV15 and TRBJ1-5, with a tentative D call TRBD1 (6 bases). Sequenced: peripheral blood. The TCR was taken from a man younger than 45 who had recovered from COVID-19. The CDR3 region has the DNA TGTGCCACCACGAACAGGGTGTCGGGTCAGCCCCAGCATTTT. It translates to CATTNRVSGQPQHF.